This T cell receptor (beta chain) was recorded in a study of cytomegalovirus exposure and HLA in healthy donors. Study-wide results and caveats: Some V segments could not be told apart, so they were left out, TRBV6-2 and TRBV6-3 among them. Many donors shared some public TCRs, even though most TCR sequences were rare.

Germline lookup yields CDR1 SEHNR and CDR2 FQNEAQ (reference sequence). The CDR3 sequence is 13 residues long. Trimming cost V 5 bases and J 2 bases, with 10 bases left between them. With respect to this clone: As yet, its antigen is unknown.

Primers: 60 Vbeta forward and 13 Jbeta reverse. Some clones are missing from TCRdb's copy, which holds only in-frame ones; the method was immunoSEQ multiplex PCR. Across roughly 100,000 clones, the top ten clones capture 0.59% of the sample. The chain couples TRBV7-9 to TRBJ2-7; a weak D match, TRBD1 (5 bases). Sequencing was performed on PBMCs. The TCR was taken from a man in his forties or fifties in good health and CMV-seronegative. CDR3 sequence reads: CASSPRVAYEQYF. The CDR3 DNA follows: TGTGCCAGCAGCCCCAGGGTTGCCTACGAGCAGTACTTC. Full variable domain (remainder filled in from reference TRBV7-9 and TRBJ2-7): DTGVSQNPRHKITKRGQNVTFRCDPISEHNRLYWYRQTLGQGPEFLTYFQNEAQLEKSRLLSDRFSAERPKGSFSTLEIQRTEQGDSAMYLCASSPRVAYEQYFGPGTRLTVT.